The 27 T cell receptor beta chains reported below all come from one sample, sequenced in a study of blood T cell repertoires in COVID-19. Assay used: immunoSEQ multiplex PCR; TCRdb lists only in-frame clones, some missing. The sample contains 250,000 or so clones, 84% of which appear only once. The sequencing input was peripheral blood. These TCRs come from a woman aged 40 to 50 who had recovered from COVID-19.

The chain employs TRBV5-1 and TRBJ2-7; tentatively, D is TRBD1 (6 bases). CDR3 length: 14 residues. Trimming pared 4 bases from V and 4 bases from J, leaving 15 bases between. Germline assignment: CDR1 SGHRS and CDR2 YFSETQ. The CDR3 loop reads CASSQRDNKYEQYF. CDR3 nucleotides: TGCGCCAGCAGCCAAAGGGACAATAAATACGAGCAGTACTTC.

The chain couples TRBV24-1 to TRBJ2-6, with D possibly matching TRBD2 (5 bases). The CDR3 runs to 17 residues. CDR1 KGHDR and CDR2 SFDVKD come from the germline V gene. V was pared by 4 bases and J by 2 bases, with 14 bases between. The CDR3 region is CATSEQFGGPGANVLTF. CDR3 DNA sequence: TGTGCCACCAGTGAGCAGTTTGGAGGACCTGGGGCCAACGTCCTGACTTTC.

The chain recombines TRBV27 with TRBJ2-2, with D tentatively TRBD2 (5 bases). The CDR3 spans 14 residues. The V gene's germline CDR1 is MNHEY and CDR2 SMNVEV (reference sequence). The V end was cut by 6 bases, the J end by 1 base, with 9 bases between. The CDR3 region has the DNA TGTGCCAGCAGCTGGGCGGGGAACACCGGGGAGCTGTTTTTT. It yields the protein CASSWAGNTGELFF.

CDR3 sequence: CASSLGGGEDIQYF. The CDR3 DNA reads as TGCGCCAGCAGCTTGGGAGGGGGCGAGGACATTCAGTACTTC. The chain uses TRBV5-1 and TRBJ2-4; TRBD1 matches 7 bases. Germline lookup yields CDR1 SGHRS and CDR2 YFSETQ. After removal of 0 bases from V and 8 bases from J, the junction contained 5 bases not matched to a gene. CDR3 length: 14 amino acids.

The chain has TRBV6-2 or TRBV6-3 and TRBJ1-5; D possibly corresponds to TRBD1 (6 bases). Germline values: CDR1 MNHEY, CDR2 SVGEGT. Trimming pared 4 bases from V and 5 bases from J, leaving 15 bases between. The length of the CDR3 is 15 residues. The CDR3 DNA sequence: TGTGCCAGCAGTTCGAGAGATCAGGGGTATCAGCCCCAGCATTTT. Translation gives CASSSRDQGYQPQHF.

This clone has only a few counts. The chain joins TRBV14 to TRBJ1-5; D unresolved. CDR3 length equals 13 residues. V dropped 0 bases and J dropped 5 bases, with 5 bases sitting between them. Germline V gives CDR1 SGHDN, CDR2 FVKESK. CDR3 coding DNA: TGTGCCAGCAGCCAAGATTCCGATCAGCCCCAGCATTTT. Its translation: CASSQDSDQPQHF.

The rearrangement joins TRBV7-2 to TRBJ2-1; 10 bases align to TRBD1. V lost 3 bases and J lost 7; bases outside the gene matches: 6. The CDR3 sequence is 15 residues long. Looked up from germline, CDR1 is SGHTA and CDR2 is FQGNSA. CDR3 DNA: TGTGCCAGCAGCTTGGGACAGGGGTCCCTAAATGAGCAGTTCTTC. As protein: CASSLGQGSLNEQFF.

This clone was seen only once. This specimen includes other DNA sequences encoding the same CDR3. V and J are TRBV7-2 and TRBJ1-5; D not certain. Trimming removed 1 base from V and 6 bases from J, with 7 bases in between. Germline CDR1 is SGHTA and CDR2 is FQGNSA. The CDR3 totals 13 residues. The CDR3 sequence: CASSLGGGQPQHF. Here the CDR3 DNA reads TGTGCCAGCAGCTTAGGGGGAGGTCAGCCCCAGCATTTT.

This sequence joins TRBV6-5 and TRBJ2-3; possibly TRBD2 for D (6 bases). Looked up from germline, CDR1 is MNHEY and CDR2 is SVGAGI. The CDR3 sequence is 15 residues long. V was trimmed by 2 bases and J by 0 bases, leaving 9 bases between them. CDR3 sequence reads: CASSYDGTSTDTQYF. CDR3 nucleotides: TGTGCCAGCAGTTACGACGGGACTAGCACAGATACGCAGTATTTT.

The J gene is TRBJ1-2, the V gene TRBV28; TRBD1 is a possible D gene (5 bases). The germline gives CDR1 MDHEN, CDR2 SYDVKM. V was pared by 5 bases and J by 6 bases, with 13 bases between. There are 13 residues in the CDR3. The CDR3 region is CASSETDSNGYTF. The CDR3 DNA reads as TGTGCCAGCAGTGAAACCGACAGCAATGGCTACACCTTC.

This clone was counted only a few times. The chain uses TRBV3-1 (or the pseudogene TRBV3-2) and TRBJ1-2, with D hard to call. The germline gives CDR1 LGHDT, CDR2 YNNKEL (reference sequence). CDR3 length equals 13 residues. Trimming pared 0 bases from V and 8 bases from J, leaving 10 bases between. The CDR3 reads CASSQDQLAGYTF. CDR3 nucleotide sequence: TGTGCCAGCAGCCAAGATCAGTTAGCCGGCTACACCTTC.

The rearrangement links TRBV18 to TRBJ2-1; 7 bases map to TRBD1. This CDR3 contains 14 residues. Germline V gene data show CDR1 as KGHSH and CDR2 as LQKENI. V lost 2 bases, J lost 5 bases, and 3 bases stayed unmatched. The CDR3 DNA sequence: TGTGCCAGCTCACCAAGAGGACAGGACAATGAGCAGTTCTTC. It is translated as CASSPRGQDNEQFF.

The chain joins TRBV2 to TRBJ1-5, with 7 bases aligning to TRBD1. This CDR3 contains 14 residues. J gave up 4 bases and V 4 bases, and 4 bases lay outside the gene matches. Germline CDR1 reads SNHLY; CDR2 reads FYNNEI. The CDR3 DNA follows: TGTGCCAGCAGTGGGGACAGCCTGAATCAGCCCCAGCATTTT. Encoded protein: CASSGDSLNQPQHF.

This chain uses TRBV2 with TRBJ1-1; D ambiguous. Trimming took off 7 bases at V and 7 bases at J, with 19 bases between the two ends. The CDR3 runs 14 residues. CDR1 and CDR2 from the germline V gene are SNHLY and FYNNEI. The CDR3 coding sequence is TGTGCCAGCAAAGTGGAGAGGGCCGTAGGTGAAGCTTTCTTT. Protein product: CASKVERAVGEAFF.

The rearrangement uses TRBV10-3 and TRBJ1-1; 9 positions match TRBD1. This CDR3 spans 15 amino acids. CDR1 is ENHRY, CDR2 SYGVKD, per germline. The junction had 6 bases not matched to a gene; V was cut back by 3 bases and J by 4 bases. The CDR3 DNA reads TGTGCCATCAGTGATCAACAGGGGGCGGTCACTGAAGCTTTCTTT. It codes for CAISDQQGAVTEAFF.

V and J are TRBV30 and TRBJ1-2; no firm D call. CDR1 GTSNPN and CDR2 SVGIG come from the germline V gene (reference sequence). V was shortened by 0 bases and J by 4 bases, with 18 bases between the two germline ends. This CDR3 is built from 16 residues. CDR3 protein: CAWSVTPGSGSYGYTF. CDR3 coding DNA: TGTGCCTGGAGTGTAACCCCGGGTTCGGGTTCCTATGGCTACACCTTC.

This chain links TRBV5-4 with TRBJ2-2; 12 bases map to TRBD2. This CDR3 has 16 residues. Looked up from germline, CDR1 is SGHNT and CDR2 is YYREEE (reference sequence). Trimming cost V 3 bases and J 4 bases; bases outside gene matches: 4. CDR3 nucleotides: TGTGCCAGCAGCTCTAGGACTAGCGGGGCCACCGGGGAGCTGTTTTTT. Amino acid sequence: CASSSRTSGATGELFF.

The chain is built from TRBV12-3 or TRBV12-4 and TRBJ1-5; the D gene is possibly TRBD1 (5 bases). The CDR3 length is 13 residues. Trimming took 4 bases from V and 10 from J, leaving 14 bases between them. The CDR3: CASSSPPWGPQHF. CDR3 sequence (DNA): TGTGCCAGCAGTTCCCCCCCTTGGGGCCCCCAGCATTTT.

The chain has TRBV3-1 (or the pseudogene TRBV3-2) and TRBJ1-2; unclear D gene. Trimming shortened V by 3 bases and J by 8 bases, and 10 bases separated the two germline ends. In germline, CDR1 is LGHDT, CDR2 YNNKEL (reference sequence). The CDR3 loop spans 12 amino acids. In DNA form, the CDR3 reads TGTGCCAGCAGCCAGGCGGAGGGCGGCTACACCTTC. Translating it yields CASSQAEGGYTF.

The chain recombines TRBV2 with TRBJ2-7; D is uncertain. The V end lost 7 bases, the J end lost 6 bases, and 7 bases lay between the germline ends. The germline V gene encodes CDR1 SNHLY and CDR2 FYNNEI. The CDR3 consists of 10 residues. The CDR3 region has the DNA TGTGCCAGCACTTCGGGCGAGCAGTACTTC. This sequence encodes CASTSGEQYF.

This clone was seen a single time. CDR3 DNA: TGCGCCAGCAGCTCTGGGTGGCAGGACACCGGGGAGCTGTTTTTT. Its protein product is CASSSGWQDTGELFF. The rearrangement links TRBV5-1 to TRBJ2-2; D gene unclear. Germline loops: CDR1 SGHRS, CDR2 YFSETQ. This CDR3 has 15 residues. The V gene lost 3 bases and the J gene lost 3 bases, with 12 bases spanning the gap. Together with reference TRBV5-1 and TRBJ2-2, the CDR3 gives the full variable domain: KAGVTQTPRYLIKTRGQQVTLSCSPISGHRSVSWYQQTPGQGLQFLFEYFSETQRNKGNFPGRFSGRQFSNSRSEMNVSTLELGDSALYLCASSSGWQDTGELFFGEGSRLTVL.

The chain recombines TRBV5-6 with TRBJ1-5; D gene unclear. Germline loops: CDR1 SGHDT, CDR2 YYEEEE. V lost 4 bases to trimming and J lost 9 bases, with 14 bases between them. The CDR3 consists of 13 residues. The DNA for the CDR3 is TGTGCCAGCAGCCCCAGCGGGCCCGGGCCCCAGCATTTT. It specifies CASSPSGPGPQHF.

V is TRBV18 and J is TRBJ1-4; TRBD1 matches 8 bases. The CDR3 totals 14 residues. J was trimmed by 14 bases and V by 3 bases; bases with no gene match: 11. The V gene's germline CDR1 is KGHSH and CDR2 LQKENI. The CDR3, as DNA: TGTGCCAGCTCACCCACGGACCGGACAGGGCGGCTGTTTTTT. Its translation is CASSPTDRTGRLFF.

Remarks on this clone: The same CDR3 arises from other DNA sequences in this sample as well. The chain couples TRBV3-1 (or the pseudogene TRBV3-2) to TRBJ2-5; tentatively, D is TRBD2 (6 bases). The CDR3 sequence is 13 residues long. The germline V gene encodes CDR1 LGHDT and CDR2 YNNKEL (reference sequence). Trimming pared 0 bases from V and 5 bases from J, leaving 7 bases between. The CDR3: CASSQDRGETQYF. CDR3 bases: TGTGCCAGCAGCCAAGATCGGGGGGAGACCCAGTACTTC.

This clone was detected once. The V call is TRBV6-5, the J call TRBJ2-7; 7 bases agree with TRBD1. V was clipped by 5 bases and J by 1 base; unmatched bases: 5. Germline-derived CDR1 and CDR2 are MNHEY and SVGAGI. CDR3 length: 14 residues. CDR3 sequence (DNA): TGTGCCAGCAGTCACGACAGGGATTCCTACGAGCAGTACTTC. This encodes CASSHDRDSYEQYF.

The CDR3 spells CASSSRAGVDTQYF. CDR3 in DNA: TGTGCCAGCAGCTCGAGAGCGGGGGTTGATACGCAGTATTTT. This chain uses TRBV7-6 with TRBJ2-3, with 8 bases matching TRBD2. V was pared by 4 bases and J by 6 bases, with 6 bases of the junction left unmatched. The CDR3 runs 14 residues. Germline V gene lookup returns CDR1 SGHVS and CDR2 FNYEAQ. Full variable domain (missing parts from reference TRBV7-6 and TRBJ2-3): GAGVSQSPRYKVTKRGQDVALRCDPISGHVSLYWYRQALGQGPEFLTYFNYEAQQDKSGLPNDRFSAERPEGSISTLTIQRTEQRDSAMYRCASSSRAGVDTQYFGPGTRLTVL.

The chain combines TRBV28 with TRBJ1-2; TRBD1 agrees at 7 bases. The CDR3 is made up of 15 amino acids. After removal of 5 bases from V and 4 bases from J, the junction contained 10 bases not matched to a gene. Per germline, CDR1 MDHEN and CDR2 SYDVKM. The DNA for the CDR3 is TGTGCCAGCAGTATACACGGACAGGATGGCTATGGCTACACCTTC. Translation gives CASSIHGQDGYGYTF.